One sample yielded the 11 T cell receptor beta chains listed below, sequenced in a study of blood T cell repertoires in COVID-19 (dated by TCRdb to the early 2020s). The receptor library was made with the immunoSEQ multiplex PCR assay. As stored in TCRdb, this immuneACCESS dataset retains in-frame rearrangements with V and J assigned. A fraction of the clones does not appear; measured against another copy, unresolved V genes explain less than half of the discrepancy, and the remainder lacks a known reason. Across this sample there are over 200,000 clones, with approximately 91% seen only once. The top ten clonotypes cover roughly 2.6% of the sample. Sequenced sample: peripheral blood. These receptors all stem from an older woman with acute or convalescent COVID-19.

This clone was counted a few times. The CDR3, as DNA: TGTGCCAGCAGTTCATTGGCGGGAGGGATATCACCCCTCCACTTT. It is translated as CASSSLAGGISPLHF. This chain links TRBV27 with TRBJ1-6; D is undetermined. The CDR3 runs to 15 residues. V was shortened by 4 bases and J by 10 bases, with 17 bases between the two germline ends. Per germline, CDR1 MNHEY and CDR2 SMNVEV (reference sequence).

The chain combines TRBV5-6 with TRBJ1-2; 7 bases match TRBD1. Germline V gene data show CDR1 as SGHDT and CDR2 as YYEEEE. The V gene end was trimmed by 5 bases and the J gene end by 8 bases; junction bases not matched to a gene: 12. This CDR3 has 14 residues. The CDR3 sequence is CASSPIDRDEGYTF. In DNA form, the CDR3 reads TGTGCCAGCAGTCCCATCGACAGGGATGAAGGCTACACCTTC.

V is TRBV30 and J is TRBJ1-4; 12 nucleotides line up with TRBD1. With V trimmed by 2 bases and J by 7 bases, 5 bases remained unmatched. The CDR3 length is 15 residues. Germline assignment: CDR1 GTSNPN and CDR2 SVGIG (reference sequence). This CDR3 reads CAWSPGTGGSEKLFF. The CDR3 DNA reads TGTGCCTGGAGTCCGGGGACAGGGGGCAGTGAAAAACTGTTTTTT.

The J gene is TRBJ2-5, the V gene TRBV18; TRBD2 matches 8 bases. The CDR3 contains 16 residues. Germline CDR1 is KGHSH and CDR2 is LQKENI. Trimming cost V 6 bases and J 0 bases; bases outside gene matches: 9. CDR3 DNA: TGTGCCAGCTCTCAGAATAGCGGGAACCACCAAGAGACCCAGTACTTC. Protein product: CASSQNSGNHQETQYF. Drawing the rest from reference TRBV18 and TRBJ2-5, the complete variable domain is NAGVMQNPRHLVRRRGQEARLRCSPMKGHSHVYWYRQLPEEGLKFMVYLQKENIIDESGMPKERFSAEFPKEGPSILRIQQVVRGDSAAYFCASSQNSGNHQETQYFGPGTRLLVL.

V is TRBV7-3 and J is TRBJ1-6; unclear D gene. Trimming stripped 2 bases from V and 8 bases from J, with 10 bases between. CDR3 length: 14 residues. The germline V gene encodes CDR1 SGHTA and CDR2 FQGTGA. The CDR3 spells CASSLRPVDSPLHF. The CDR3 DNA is TGTGCCAGCAGCTTACGTCCCGTAGATTCACCCCTCCACTTT. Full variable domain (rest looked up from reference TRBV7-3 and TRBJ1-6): GAGVSQTPSNKVTEKGKYVELRCDPISGHTALYWYRQSLGQGPEFLIYFQGTGAADDSGLPNDRFFAVRPEGSVSTLKIQRTERGDSAVYLCASSLRPVDSPLHFGNGTRLTVT.

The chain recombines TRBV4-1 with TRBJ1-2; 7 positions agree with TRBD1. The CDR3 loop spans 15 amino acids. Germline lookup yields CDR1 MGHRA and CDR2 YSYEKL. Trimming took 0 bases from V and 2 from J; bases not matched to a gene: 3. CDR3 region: CASSQENRGNYGYTF. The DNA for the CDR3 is TGCGCCAGCAGCCAAGAAAACAGGGGAAACTATGGCTACACCTTC.

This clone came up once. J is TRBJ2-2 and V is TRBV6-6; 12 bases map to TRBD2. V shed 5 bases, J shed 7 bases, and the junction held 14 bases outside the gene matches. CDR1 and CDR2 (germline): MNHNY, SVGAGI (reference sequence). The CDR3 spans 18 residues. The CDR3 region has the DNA TGTGCCAGCAGTCAGGCGGGACTAGCGGGTGCCGGGGGCGGGGAGCTGTTTTTT. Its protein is CASSQAGLAGAGGGELFF.

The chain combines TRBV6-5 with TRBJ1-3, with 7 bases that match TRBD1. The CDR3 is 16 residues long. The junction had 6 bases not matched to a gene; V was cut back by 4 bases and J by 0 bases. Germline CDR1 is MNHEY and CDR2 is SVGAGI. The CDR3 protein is CASSWTGKSSGNTIYF. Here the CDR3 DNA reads TGTGCCAGCAGTTGGACAGGCAAGAGCTCTGGAAACACCATATATTTT.

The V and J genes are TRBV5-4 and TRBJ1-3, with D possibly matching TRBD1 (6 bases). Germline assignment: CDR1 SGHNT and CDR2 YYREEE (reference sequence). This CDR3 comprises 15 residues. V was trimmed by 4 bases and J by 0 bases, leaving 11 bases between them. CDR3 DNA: TGTGCCAGCAGCATGGGGACATTCTCTGGAAACACCATATATTTT. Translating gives CASSMGTFSGNTIYF. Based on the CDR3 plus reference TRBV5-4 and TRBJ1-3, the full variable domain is ETGVTQSPTHLIKTRGQQVTLRCSSQSGHNTVSWYQQALGQGPQFIFQYYREEENGRGNFPPRFSGLQFPNYSSELNVNALELDDSALYLCASSMGTFSGNTIYFGEGSWLTVV.

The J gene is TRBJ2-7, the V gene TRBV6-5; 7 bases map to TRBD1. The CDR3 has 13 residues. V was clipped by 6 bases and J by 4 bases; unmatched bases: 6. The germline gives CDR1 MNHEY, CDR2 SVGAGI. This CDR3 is CASRPGTVYEQYF. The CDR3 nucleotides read TGTGCCAGCAGACCTGGGACAGTGTACGAGCAGTACTTC.

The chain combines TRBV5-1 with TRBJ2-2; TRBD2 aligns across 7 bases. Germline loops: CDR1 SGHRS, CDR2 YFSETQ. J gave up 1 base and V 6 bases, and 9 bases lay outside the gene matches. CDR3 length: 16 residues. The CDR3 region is CASTPMVAGNTGELFF. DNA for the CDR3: TGCGCCAGCACCCCGATGGTAGCGGGGAACACCGGGGAGCTGTTTTTT. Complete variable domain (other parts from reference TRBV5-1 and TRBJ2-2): KAGVTQTPRYLIKTRGQQVTLSCSPISGHRSVSWYQQTPGQGLQFLFEYFSETQRNKGNFPGRFSGRQFSNSRSEMNVSTLELGDSALYLCASTPMVAGNTGELFFGEGSRLTVL.